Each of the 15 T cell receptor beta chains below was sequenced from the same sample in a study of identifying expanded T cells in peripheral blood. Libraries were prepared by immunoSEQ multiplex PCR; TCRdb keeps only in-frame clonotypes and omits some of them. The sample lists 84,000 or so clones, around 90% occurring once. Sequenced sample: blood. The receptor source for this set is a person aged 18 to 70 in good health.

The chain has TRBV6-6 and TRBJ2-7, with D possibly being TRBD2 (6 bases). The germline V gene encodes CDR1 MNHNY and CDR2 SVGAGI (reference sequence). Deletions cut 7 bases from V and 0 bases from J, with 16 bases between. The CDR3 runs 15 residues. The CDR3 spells CASTPRGSSSYEQYF. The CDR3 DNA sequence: TGTGCCAGCACTCCACGGGGGTCGAGCTCCTACGAGCAGTACTTC.

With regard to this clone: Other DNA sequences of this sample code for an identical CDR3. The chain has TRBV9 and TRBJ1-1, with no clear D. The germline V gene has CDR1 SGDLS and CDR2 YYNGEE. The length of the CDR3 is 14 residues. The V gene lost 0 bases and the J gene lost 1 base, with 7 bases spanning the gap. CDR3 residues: CASSVGKGNTEAFF. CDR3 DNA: TGTGCCAGCAGCGTAGGGAAGGGGAACACTGAAGCTTTCTTT.

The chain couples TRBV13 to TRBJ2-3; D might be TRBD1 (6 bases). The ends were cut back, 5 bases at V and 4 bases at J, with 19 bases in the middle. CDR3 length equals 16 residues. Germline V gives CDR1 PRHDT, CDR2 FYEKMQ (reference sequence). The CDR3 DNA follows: TGTGCCAGCAGCGTCACCGGCAGGGGCACCTCAGATACGCAGTATTTT. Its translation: CASSVTGRGTSDTQYF.

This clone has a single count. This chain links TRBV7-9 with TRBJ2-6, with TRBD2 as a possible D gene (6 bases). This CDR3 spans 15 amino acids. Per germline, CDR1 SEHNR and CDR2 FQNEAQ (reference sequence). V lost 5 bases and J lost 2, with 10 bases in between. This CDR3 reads CASSLRRAGANVLTF. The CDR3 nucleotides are TGTGCCAGCAGCCTTCGGAGGGCTGGGGCCAACGTCCTGACTTTC.

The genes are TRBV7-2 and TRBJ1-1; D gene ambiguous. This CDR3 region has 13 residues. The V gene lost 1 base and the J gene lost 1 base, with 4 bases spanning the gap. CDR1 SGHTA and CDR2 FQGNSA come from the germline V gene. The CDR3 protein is CASSLGQNTEAFF. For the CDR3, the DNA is TGTGCCAGCAGCTTAGGACAGAACACTGAAGCTTTCTTT.

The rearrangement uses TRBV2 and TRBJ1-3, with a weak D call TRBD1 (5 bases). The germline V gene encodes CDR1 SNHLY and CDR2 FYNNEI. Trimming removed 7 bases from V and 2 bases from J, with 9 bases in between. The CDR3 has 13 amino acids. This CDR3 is CASKDSPGNTIYF. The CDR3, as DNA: TGTGCCAGCAAAGACAGCCCTGGAAACACCATATATTTT.

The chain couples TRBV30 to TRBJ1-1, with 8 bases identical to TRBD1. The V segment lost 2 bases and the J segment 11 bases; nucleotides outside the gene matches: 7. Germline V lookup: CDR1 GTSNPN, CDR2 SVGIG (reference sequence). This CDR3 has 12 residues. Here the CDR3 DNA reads TGTGCCTGGAGTAGGTCAGGGGGCTTGGCTTTCTTT. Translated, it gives CAWSRSGGLAFF.

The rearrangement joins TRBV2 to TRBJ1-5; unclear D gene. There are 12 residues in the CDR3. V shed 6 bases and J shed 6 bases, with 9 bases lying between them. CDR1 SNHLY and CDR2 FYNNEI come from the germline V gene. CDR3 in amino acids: CASRASVQPQHF. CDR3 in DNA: TGTGCCAGCAGGGCCAGCGTTCAGCCCCAGCATTTT.

The CDR3 sequence is CSVEPGGEGGYTF. In DNA form, the CDR3 reads TGCAGCGTTGAACCAGGGGGCGAAGGGGGCTACACCTTC. This sequence joins TRBV29-1 and TRBJ1-2; TRBD1 matches at 8 bases. V trimming: 2 bases; J trimming: 8 bases; junction bases outside the gene matches: 7. The CDR3 length is 13 residues. Looked up from germline, CDR1 is SQVTM and CDR2 is ANQGSEA. Full variable domain (remainder filled in from reference TRBV29-1 and TRBJ1-2): SAVISQKPSRDICQRGTSLTIQCQVDSQVTMMFWYRQQPGQSLTLIATANQGSEATYESGFVIDKFPISRPNLTFSTLTVSNMSPEDSSIYLCSVEPGGEGGYTFGSGTRLTVV.

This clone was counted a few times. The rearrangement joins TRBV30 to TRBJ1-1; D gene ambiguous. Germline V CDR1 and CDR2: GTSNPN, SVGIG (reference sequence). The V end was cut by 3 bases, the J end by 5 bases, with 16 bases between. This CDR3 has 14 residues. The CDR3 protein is CAWSQGGRRTEAFF. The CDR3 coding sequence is TGTGCCTGGAGCCAAGGAGGGCGAAGGACTGAAGCTTTCTTT.

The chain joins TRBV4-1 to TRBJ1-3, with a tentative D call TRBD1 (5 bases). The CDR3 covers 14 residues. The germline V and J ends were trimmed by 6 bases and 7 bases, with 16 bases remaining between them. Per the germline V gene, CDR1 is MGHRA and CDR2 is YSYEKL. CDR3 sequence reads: CASRRDLGGNTIYF. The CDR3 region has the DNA TGCGCCAGCAGGCGCGATCTGGGGGGGAACACCATATATTTT.

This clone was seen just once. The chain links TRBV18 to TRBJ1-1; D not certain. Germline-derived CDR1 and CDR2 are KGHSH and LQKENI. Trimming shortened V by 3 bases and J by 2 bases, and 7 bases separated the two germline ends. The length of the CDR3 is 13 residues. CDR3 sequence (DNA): TGTGCCAGCTCACCTGGGATTAACACTGAAGCTTTCTTT. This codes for CASSPGINTEAFF.

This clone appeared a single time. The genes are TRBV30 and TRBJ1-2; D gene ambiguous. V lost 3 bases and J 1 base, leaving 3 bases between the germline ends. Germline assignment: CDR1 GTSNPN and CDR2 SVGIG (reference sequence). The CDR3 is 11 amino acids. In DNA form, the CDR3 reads TGTGCCTGGAGCAGTAACTATGGCTACACCTTC. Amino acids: CAWSSNYGYTF.

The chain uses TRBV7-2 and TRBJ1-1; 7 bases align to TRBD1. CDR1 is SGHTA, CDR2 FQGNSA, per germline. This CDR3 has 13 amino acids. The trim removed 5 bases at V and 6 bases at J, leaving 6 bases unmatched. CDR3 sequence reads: CASSPRQGPEAFF. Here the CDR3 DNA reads TGTGCCAGCAGCCCCAGACAGGGCCCTGAAGCTTTCTTT.

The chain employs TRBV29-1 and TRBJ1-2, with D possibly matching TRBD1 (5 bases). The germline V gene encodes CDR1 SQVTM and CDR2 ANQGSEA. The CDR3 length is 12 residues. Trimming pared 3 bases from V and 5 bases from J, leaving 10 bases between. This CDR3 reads CSVDGDVYGYTF. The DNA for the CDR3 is TGCAGCGTTGACGGGGACGTTTATGGCTACACCTTC.